This T cell receptor (beta chain) was found in a study of identical twins. Points from the study as a whole: Cross-sectional statistical analysis was relied on for the conclusions, without the same donors being followed. The more abundant beta clonotypes in cord blood had fewer insertions, and memory repertoires did not show this. Part of the zero-insertion signal could reflect confounding by invariant MAIT and iNKT cells.

This clonotype was counted at least ten times. Its antigen is not identified. Germline CDR1 reads SEHNR; CDR2 reads FQNEAQ (reference sequence). This CDR3 region has 13 residues. V was clipped by 5 bases and J by 5 bases, with 12 bases between them. TCRdb processed the 5' RACE reads anew with MiXCR; each CDR3 protein has one entry. The top ten clones hold over 9.5% of a sample with 100,000 to 110,000 distinct CDR3 sequences, 5.9% of them seen once. The receptor comes from a woman aged 45-60 years in good health. The chain couples TRBV7-9 to TRBJ2-5; a weak D match, TRBD2 (6 bases). Sequenced sample: memory T cells sorted from blood. DNA of the CDR3: TGTGCCAGCAGCCCGCGGGGCCCGGAGACCCAGTACTTC. This encodes CASSPRGPETQYF.